The clone carrying this TCR beta chain was counted at least ten times. Its specificity is unknown. The sample belongs to a study of identical twins. General study points: Alpha sequences out of frame and shared by twins had excess low generation probability.

cDNA molecules carried unique molecular identifiers, and template switching added a universal primer site. In TCRdb, the 5' RACE reads were re-called with MiXCR into one record per CDR3 protein. The sample yields roughly 260,000 distinct CDR3 sequences, 7.5% seen once. These sequences were also reported in another study, on yellow fever vaccine responses in identical twins.

The TCR comes from a woman between 18 and 29 years old in good health. The sequencing sample was made of CD8+ T cells sorted from blood.

The CDR3: CATGPAGTDLEELFF. CDR3 nucleotides: TGTGCCACCGGGCCAGCCGGGACAGACCTTGAGGAGCTGTTTTTT. The genes are TRBV15 and TRBJ2-2; TRBD1 aligns across 7 bases. Germline values: CDR1 LNHNV, CDR2 YYDKDF (reference sequence). The CDR3 totals 15 residues. With 8 bases clipped from V and 10 bases from J, the junction kept 16 bases outside the gene matches.